The rows below give T cell receptor beta chains drawn from one sample of a study of blood T cell repertoires in COVID-19. Profiled with immunoSEQ multiplex PCR; TCRdb holds only in-frame clones, not every one. The sample contains 250,000 to 400,000 clones, 75% to 90% of which appear only once. Sequenced sample: PBMCs or T cells enriched from blood (not recorded which). The receptors were sampled from a young woman who had been exposed to COVID-19. Both conserved end residues are part of each CDR3. Each record gives: CDR3 protein, CDR3 DNA, clone size, J gene, CDR3 length, D gene, V gene. A D gene is named only where the DNA matches it firmly. Clone size is stated in some rows and not others, as once, few, many or a class when expanded.

CASSSSDEQYF | TGTGCCAGCAGTTCCTCGGACGAGCAGTACTTC | NA | TRBJ2-7 | 11 | NA | TRBV12-3/TRBV12-4
CASSDGVRGYEQYF | TGTGCCAGCAGCGATGGAGTGAGGGGGTACGAGCAGTACTTC | NA | TRBJ2-7 | 14 | NA | TRBV9
CSVEVAGTYNEQFF | TGCAGCGTTGAAGTAGCGGGGACCTACAATGAGCAGTTCTTC | NA | TRBJ2-1 | 14 | TRBD2 | TRBV29-1
CASSESLSLNTQYF | TGCGCCAGCAGTGAGTCGCTTAGCCTGAATACGCAGTATTTT | NA | TRBJ2-3 | 14 | NA | TRBV10-1
CASSSSWTVGGYTF | TGTGCCAGCAGCTCAAGTTGGACAGTTGGGGGCTACACCTTC | NA | TRBJ1-2 | 14 | NA | TRBV7-9
CASSLGTTTYEQYF | TGCGCCAGCAGCTTGGGGACTACCACCTACGAGCAGTACTTC | NA | TRBJ2-7 | 14 | NA | TRBV5-1
CASSLDGGSFYEQYF | TGTGCCAGCAGCTTAGACGGCGGGAGTTTTTACGAGCAGTACTTC | NA | TRBJ2-7 | 15 | TRBD2 | TRBV7-8
CAWSVPSVSGNTIYF | TGTGCCTGGAGTGTTCCTTCGGTCTCTGGAAACACCATATATTTT | NA | TRBJ1-3 | 15 | NA | TRBV30
CAISPGQGGPDTQYF | TGTGCCATCAGTCCGGGACAGGGAGGCCCAGATACGCAGTATTTT | NA | TRBJ2-3 | 15 | TRBD1 | TRBV10-3
CASSLGQGRTEAFF | TGTGCCAGCAGCCTTGGACAGGGACGCACTGAAGCTTTCTTT | once | TRBJ1-1 | 14 | TRBD1 | TRBV27
CAWSPALGNQPQHF | TGTGCCTGGAGTCCAGCGTTAGGAAATCAGCCCCAGCATTTT | NA | TRBJ1-5 | 14 | NA | TRBV30
CASSLDRGTGELFF | TGTGCCAGCAGTCTGGACCGGGGGACCGGGGAGCTGTTTTTT | NA | TRBJ2-2 | 14 | NA | TRBV6-4
CASRETSGQETQYF | TGTGCCAGCAGGGAGACTAGCGGCCAAGAGACCCAGTACTTC | few | TRBJ2-5 | 14 | TRBD2 | TRBV2
CASSLVLAGRAGFF | TGTGCCAGCAGCTTAGTACTAGCGGGCCGGGCCGGGTTCTTC | NA | TRBJ2-1 | 14 | TRBD2 | TRBV7-2
CASSLGTGPYEQYF | TGTGCCAGCAGTTTAGGGACAGGTCCCTACGAGCAGTACTTC | once | TRBJ2-7 | 14 | TRBD1 | TRBV27
CASSSVGLAEETQYF | TGTGCCAGTAGTAGTGTCGGGCTAGCGGAAGAGACCCAGTACTTC | few | TRBJ2-5 | 15 | TRBD2 | TRBV19
CASSLITPGTEAFF | TGTGCCAGCAGTTTGATCACCCCGGGCACTGAAGCTTTCTTT | NA | TRBJ1-1 | 14 | NA | TRBV27
CASSPRASGGEETQYF | TGTGCCAGCAGCCCCCGGGCTAGCGGGGGGGAAGAGACCCAGTACTTC | NA | TRBJ2-5 | 16 | TRBD2 | TRBV13
CASSYTTGQRRFRQYF | TGTGCCAGCAGTTACACAACTGGACAGAGGAGGTTCCGGCAGTACTTC | once | TRBJ2-7 | 16 | NA | TRBV6-5
CASSNTGEEKLFF | TGTGCCAGCAGCAATACAGGGGAAGAAAAACTGTTTTTT | NA | TRBJ1-4 | 13 | TRBD1 | TRBV5-6
CASSSNENSYEQYF | TGTGCCAGCAGTTCTAACGAGAACTCCTACGAGCAGTACTTC | NA | TRBJ2-7 | 14 | NA | TRBV7-9
CASSIFSEQFF | TGTGCCAGTAGTATATTTAGTGAGCAGTTCTTC | NA | TRBJ2-1 | 11 | NA | TRBV19
CASSYGGTYEQYF | TGTGCCAGCAGTTATGGAGGGACTTACGAGCAGTACTTC | NA | TRBJ2-7 | 13 | NA | TRBV6-5
CASSLNRQYEQYF | TGTGCCAGCAGTTTAAACAGGCAATACGAGCAGTACTTC | NA | TRBJ2-7 | 13 | NA | TRBV27
CASTQQGKAFF | TGTGCCAGCACCCAACAGGGGAAAGCTTTCTTT | NA | TRBJ1-1 | 11 | TRBD1 | TRBV28
CASSPTAGGADTQYF | TGTGCCAGCAGTCCTACAGCGGGAGGGGCAGATACGCAGTATTTT | NA | TRBJ2-3 | 15 | TRBD2 | TRBV28
CASSQDLQWSYNEQFF | TGCGCCAGCAGCCAAGATCTTCAGTGGTCCTACAATGAGCAGTTCTTC | NA | TRBJ2-1 | 16 | NA | TRBV4-3
CASRKSTGGNTIYF | TGTGCCAGCAGAAAATCGACAGGGGGAAACACCATATATTTT | few | TRBJ1-3 | 14 | TRBD1 | TRBV2
CASSSGASSYEQYF | TGTGCCAGCAGCTCTGGGGCGAGCTCCTACGAGCAGTACTTC | few | TRBJ2-7 | 14 | NA | TRBV7-9
CASSLDRGYAFF | TGCGCCAGCAGCTTGGACAGGGGATACGCTTTCTTT | few | TRBJ1-1 | 12 | TRBD1 | TRBV5-1
CAWSVQGVSKETQYF | TGTGCCTGGAGTGTTCAGGGGGTGTCGAAAGAGACCCAGTACTTC | NA | TRBJ2-5 | 15 | TRBD1 | TRBV30
CASSPIQGGGNQPQHF | TGCGCCAGCAGCCCAATCCAAGGGGGCGGCAATCAGCCCCAGCATTTT | NA | TRBJ1-5 | 16 | TRBD1 | TRBV4-1
CASSSAGGWDEQYF | TGTGCCAGCAGCTCAGCGGGAGGATGGGACGAGCAGTACTTC | NA | TRBJ2-7 | 14 | TRBD2 | TRBV11-2
CASSSRDLSNQPQHF | TGTGCCAGCAGTAGCCGGGACTTAAGCAATCAGCCCCAGCATTTT | NA | TRBJ1-5 | 15 | NA | TRBV28
CASSTTGITEAFF | TGTGCCAGCAGCACAACAGGGATCACTGAAGCTTTCTTT | NA | TRBJ1-1 | 13 | NA | TRBV7-9
CASSRGGEKLFF | TGTGCCAGCAGTCGCGGCGGGGAAAAACTGTTTTTT | NA | TRBJ1-4 | 12 | NA | TRBV6-5
CASSDRLASDTQYF | TGTGCCAGCAGCGACCGACTAGCAAGCGATACGCAGTATTTT | NA | TRBJ2-3 | 14 | TRBD2 | TRBV9
CASSLPAGGNYEQYF | TGTGCCAGCAGTCTCCCGGCAGGGGGCAACTACGAGCAGTACTTC | NA | TRBJ2-7 | 15 | TRBD1 | TRBV28
CAWSVGGPGDTEAFF | TGTGCCTGGAGTGTAGGTGGGCCGGGGGACACTGAAGCTTTCTTT | NA | TRBJ1-1 | 15 | NA | TRBV30
CASSLRAGGHADPEAFF | TGTGCCAGCAGTTTAAGGGCAGGGGGTCACGCAGATCCTGAAGCTTTCTTT | NA | TRBJ1-1 | 17 | TRBD1 | TRBV27
CASSVGQGVNEKLFF | TGTGCCAGCAGCGTAGGTCAGGGGGTTAATGAAAAACTGTTTTTT | NA | TRBJ1-4 | 15 | TRBD1 | TRBV9
CASSLRGQGSSYEQYF | TGTGCCAGCTCACTGAGAGGACAGGGGAGCTCCTACGAGCAGTACTTC | NA | TRBJ2-7 | 16 | TRBD1 | TRBV18
CASNSYRGPRQPQHF | TGTGCCAGCAACTCGTACAGGGGCCCTCGACAGCCCCAGCATTTT | NA | TRBJ1-5 | 15 | TRBD1 | TRBV2
CASSQDLRTSGRLSYNEQFF | TGCGCCAGCAGCCAAGATTTAAGGACTAGCGGGAGGCTGTCCTACAATGAGCAGTTCTTC | NA | TRBJ2-1 | 20 | TRBD2 | TRBV4-1
CASSIVSGRAYNEQFF | TGTGCCAGTAGTATAGTTAGCGGGAGAGCTTACAATGAGCAGTTCTTC | NA | TRBJ2-1 | 16 | TRBD2 | TRBV19
CASSSGRFTSGRARAYEQYF | TGCGCCAGCAGCTCAGGCCGATTCACTAGCGGGAGGGCCAGGGCCTACGAGCAGTACTTC | NA | TRBJ2-7 | 20 | TRBD2 | TRBV5-1
CASSVAQGGNSPLHF | TGTGCCAGCAGCGTAGCACAGGGGGGAAATTCACCCCTCCACTTT | NA | TRBJ1-6 | 15 | TRBD1 | TRBV9
CASSQVRTETQYF | TGCGCCAGCAGCCAAGTTAGAACCGAGACCCAGTACTTC | NA | TRBJ2-5 | 13 | NA | TRBV4-1
CASSLSLYSGETQYF | TGCGCCAGCAGCTTGTCCTTATATTCGGGGGAGACCCAGTACTTC | NA | TRBJ2-5 | 15 | NA | TRBV5-1
CAWSVLDAQRGGQFF | TGTGCCTGGAGTGTACTAGACGCTCAGCGGGGGGGGCAGTTCTTC | few | TRBJ2-1 | 15 | TRBD2 | TRBV30
CASSLTGLANYGYTF | TGTGCCAGCAGCCTGACTGGCCTAGCTAACTATGGCTACACCTTC | many | TRBJ1-2 | 15 | NA | TRBV5-6
CASSQGGLQGVLWRSPLHF | TGCGCCAGCAGCCAAGGCGGGTTACAGGGGGTTCTCTGGCGATCACCCCTCCACTTT | NA | TRBJ1-6 | 19 | TRBD1 | TRBV4-1
CASSLYTGYEQYF | TGTGCCAGCAGTTTATATACAGGGTACGAGCAGTACTTC | NA | TRBJ2-7 | 13 | NA | TRBV27